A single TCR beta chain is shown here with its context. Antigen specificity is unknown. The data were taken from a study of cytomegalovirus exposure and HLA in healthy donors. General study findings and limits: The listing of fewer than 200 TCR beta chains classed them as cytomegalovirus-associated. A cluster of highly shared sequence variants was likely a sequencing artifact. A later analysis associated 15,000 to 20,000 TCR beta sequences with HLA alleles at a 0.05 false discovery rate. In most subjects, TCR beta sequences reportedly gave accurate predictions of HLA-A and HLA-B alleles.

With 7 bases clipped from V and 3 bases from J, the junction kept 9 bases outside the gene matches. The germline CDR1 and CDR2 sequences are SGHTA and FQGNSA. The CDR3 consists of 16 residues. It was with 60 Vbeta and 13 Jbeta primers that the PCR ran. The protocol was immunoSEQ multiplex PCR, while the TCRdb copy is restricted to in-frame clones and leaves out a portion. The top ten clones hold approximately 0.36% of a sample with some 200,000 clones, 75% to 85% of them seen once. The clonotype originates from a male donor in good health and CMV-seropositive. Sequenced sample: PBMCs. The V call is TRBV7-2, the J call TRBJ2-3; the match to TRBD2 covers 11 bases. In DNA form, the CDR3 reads TGTGCCAGCACTGCAGGCATAGCGGGAGGGACAGATACGCAGTATTTT. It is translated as CASTAGIAGGTDTQYF.